One and the same sample provided the 6 T cell receptor beta chains below, sequenced in a study of blood T cells in healthy people across ages. A second PCR, run for about 7 to 11 cycles, used a sample-barcoded 5' primer plus a J-beta primer mix. TCRdb reprocessed the 5' RACE reads via MiXCR and lists one record per CDR3 protein. The table has 700,000 or so distinct CDR3 sequences, about a fifth seen once. Sequencing was done on a sample of blood. These TCRs come from a man between 65 and 79 years old in good health.

A few counts support this clonotype. CDR3 nucleotides: TGTGCCAGCAGCTTTCAACCTACCTACGAGCAGTACTTC. Residues: CASSFQPTYEQYF. This rearrangement joins TRBV7-6 to TRBJ2-7; D is undetermined. The CDR3 covers 13 residues. Looked up from germline, CDR1 is SGHVS and CDR2 is FNYEAQ. Trimming took 3 bases from V and 2 from J, leaving 8 bases between them. The variable domain in full, completed from reference TRBV7-6 and TRBJ2-7, reads GAGVSQSPRYKVTKRGQDVALRCDPISGHVSLYWYRQALGQGPEFLTYFNYEAQQDKSGLPNDRFSAERPEGSISTLTIQRTEQRDSAMYRCASSFQPTYEQYFGPGTRLTVT.

This clonotype was seen only a few times. The chain joins TRBV14 to TRBJ1-4; D remains ambiguous. The CDR3 runs to 13 residues. CDR1 is SGHDN, CDR2 FVKESK, per germline. The V gene lost 4 bases and the J gene lost 10 bases, with 13 bases spanning the gap. The CDR3, as DNA: TGTGCCAGCAGCCCGGGAGGCATGGGAAAACTGTTTTTT. Its protein product is CASSPGGMGKLFF.

This clonotype was picked up a small number of times. V gene TRBV6-6 combines with J gene TRBJ2-1, with 12 nucleotides matching TRBD1. Germline-derived CDR1 and CDR2 are MNHNY and SVGAGI (reference sequence). J gave up 7 bases and V 3 bases, and 7 bases lay outside the gene matches. The CDR3 runs 16 residues. CDR3 bases: TGTGCCAGCAGTTATCCCGGGACAGGGGGCTTGAATGAGCAGTTCTTC. Protein: CASSYPGTGGLNEQFF.

Only a few counts were recorded for this clonotype. This chain joins TRBV3-1 and TRBJ2-3; the D is unclear. The ends were cut back, 0 bases at V and 2 bases at J, with 6 bases in the middle. CDR3 length: 14 residues. CDR1 is LGHDT and CDR2 is YNNKEL in the germline V gene (reference sequence). CDR3 bases: TGTGCCAGCAGCCAAGACGCGGCCACAGATACGCAGTATTTT. Protein product: CASSQDAATDTQYF.

The rearrangement uses TRBV18 and TRBJ2-5; D possibly corresponds to TRBD1 (6 bases). V gave up 6 bases and J gave up 5 bases, with 13 bases separating them. Germline V lookup: CDR1 KGHSH, CDR2 LQKENI. This CDR3 is built from 13 residues. CDR3 amino acids: CASSPSQGETQYF. DNA of the CDR3: TGTGCCAGCTCGCCTTCTCAGGGGGAGACCCAGTACTTC.

The gene calls are TRBV29-1 and TRBJ2-5, with TRBD2 as a possible D gene (6 bases). This CDR3 has 17 residues. Germline CDR1 is SQVTM and CDR2 is ANQGSEA. The V end was cut by 1 base, the J end by 4 bases, with 22 bases between. The DNA for the CDR3 is TGCAGCGTTGAAGGACCTCCTCGGGGGTGGCAAGTAGAGACCCAGTACTTC. This codes for CSVEGPPRGWQVETQYF.